Each of the 7 T cell receptor beta chains below was sequenced from the same sample in a study of blood T cells in healthy people across ages. Combining a sample-barcoded 5' primer with a J-beta primer mix, a second PCR ran for roughly 7 to 11 cycles. TCRdb reanalysed the 5' RACE reads using MiXCR and keeps one entry per CDR3 protein. The sample carries nearly 800,000 distinct CDR3 sequences, just under 25% recorded once. The sample was also reused in another study, on T cells of mothers and their children.

Material for sequencing was blood. The receptors were gathered from a boy aged 5 to 17 in good health.

This clonotype was seen more than once but under ten times. The rearrangement uses TRBV6-5 and TRBJ1-4; TRBD1 is a possible D gene (5 bases). Germline CDR1 and CDR2: MNHEY and SVGAGI. The CDR3 length is 14 residues. Trimming removed 7 bases from V and 10 bases from J, with 19 bases in between. The CDR3 sequence is CASKRGDSERKLFF. The DNA of the CDR3 is TGTGCCAGCAAAAGGGGCGATAGTGAACGAAAACTGTTTTTT.

As for this clonotype: The CDR3 end shows no conserved phenylalanine or tryptophan, and so a read error is likely. The J gene is TRBJ1-2, the V gene TRBV4-3; 10 bases fit TRBD1. With V trimmed by 0 bases and J by 6 bases, 13 bases remained unmatched. The CDR3 has 18 residues. Germline V gives CDR1 LGHNA, CDR2 YSLEER. This CDR3 is CASSQDTIPGTGDDGYTL. CDR3 sequence (DNA): TGCGCCAGCAGCCAAGATACCATACCCGGGACAGGGGACGATGGCTACACCCTC.

This clonotype was recorded once. The J gene is TRBJ1-4, the V gene TRBV30; possibly TRBD1 for D (5 bases). Trimming stripped 0 bases from V and 6 bases from J, with 14 bases between. This CDR3 contains 15 residues. In germline, CDR1 is GTSNPN, CDR2 SVGIG (reference sequence). The CDR3 nucleotides are TGTGCCTGGAGTGTTATTCGGGGGATTCATGAAAAACTGTTTTTT. Residues: CAWSVIRGIHEKLFF. Drawing the rest from reference TRBV30 and TRBJ1-4, the complete variable domain is SQTIHQWPATLVQPVGSPLSLECTVEGTSNPNLYWYRQAAGRGLQLLFYSVGIGQISSEVPQNLSASRPQDRQFILSSKKLLLSDSGFYLCAWSVIRGIHEKLFFGSGTQLSVL.

This clonotype came up a few times. V gene TRBV7-9 combines with J gene TRBJ2-5; D perhaps matches TRBD2 (6 bases). This CDR3 has 14 residues. Trimming left V 4 bases short and J 4 bases short, with 13 bases between. In germline, CDR1 is SEHNR, CDR2 FQNEAQ (reference sequence). CDR3 sequence (DNA): TGTGCCAGCAGCTCGCCCCCCGGGAGAGAGACCCAGTACTTC. Its protein is CASSSPPGRETQYF. The full variable domain, its missing parts supplied by reference TRBV7-9 and TRBJ2-5, is DTGVSQNPRHKITKRGQNVTFRCDPISEHNRLYWYRQTLGQGPEFLTYFQNEAQLEKSRLLSDRFSAERPKGSFSTLEIQRTEQGDSAMYLCASSSPPGRETQYFGPGTRLLVL.

The chain employs TRBV20-1 and TRBJ2-3; D is unresolved. The V gene's germline CDR1 is DFQATT and CDR2 SNEGSKA (reference sequence). This CDR3 is 13 amino acids long. V was trimmed by 5 bases and J by 1 base, leaving 10 bases between them. CDR3 sequence reads: CSAHRPGTDTQYF. Written as DNA, the CDR3 is TGCAGTGCTCATCGGCCCGGCACAGATACGCAGTATTTT.

The chain combines TRBV7-2 with TRBJ2-1; D gene uncertain. Trimming shortened V by 5 bases and J by 2 bases, and 13 bases separated the two germline ends. The CDR3 covers 15 residues. Germline-derived CDR1 and CDR2 are SGHTA and FQGNSA. The CDR3 nucleotides are TGTGCCAGCAGCGAATCGACCCGACCCTACAATGAGCAGTTCTTC. It is translated as CASSESTRPYNEQFF.

This clonotype has just a few counts. The rearrangement links TRBV9 to TRBJ1-2, with D possibly matching TRBD1 (6 bases). The V end lost 3 bases, the J end lost 7 bases, and 13 bases lay between the germline ends. The CDR3 loop spans 13 amino acids. From germline, CDR1 is SGDLS and CDR2 YYNGEE. The CDR3 DNA sequence: TGTGCCAGCAGCGCCGAGGGGGGGCCTGGCTACACCTTC. As protein: CASSAEGGPGYTF.